A single sample is the source of the 6 T cell receptor beta chains below, sequenced in a study of regulatory T cells in long-lasting Graves disease. Time point described: newly diagnosed GD, antithyroid drugs for less than 3 months. After RNA was extracted from PBMCs, the TCR library was made from it. Combining iRepertoire HTBI primers with Arm-PCR of CDR3 regions, the authors built TCR beta libraries. TCRdb fed the multiplex PCR reads into MiXCR, producing one record per CDR3 protein. The sample has around 480,000 distinct CDR3 sequences, 16% seen once. The sample also formed part of further work on T cells in Graves' hyperthyroidism and ophthalmopathy.

The source material was peripheral blood mononuclear cells (PBMCs), sampled at new diagnosis, from a patient treated with antithyroid drugs. These receptors originate from a man in his forties with Graves disease.

This clonotype has ten or more counts. J is TRBJ2-5 and V is TRBV15; TRBD2 might be the D (7 bases). Germline V lookup: CDR1 LNHNV, CDR2 YYDKDF (reference sequence). The CDR3 is made up of 15 amino acids. Trimming took off 1 base at V and 3 bases at J, with 12 bases between the two ends. The CDR3 loop reads CATSRVRGAEETQYF. CDR3 DNA sequence: TGTGCCACCAGCAGAGTTCGGGGGGCTGAAGAGACCCAGTACTTC.

This clonotype has at least ten counts. The J gene is TRBJ2-3, the V gene TRBV18; 9 bases fit TRBD2. The CDR3 loop spans 14 amino acids. V was pared by 4 bases and J by 8 bases, with 7 bases of the junction left unmatched. Per the germline V gene, CDR1 is KGHSH and CDR2 is LQKENI. This CDR3 is CASSQAGGGGTQYF. For the CDR3, the DNA is TGTGCCAGCTCACAAGCGGGAGGAGGAGGTACGCAGTATTTT.

This clonotype was seen many times. V and J are TRBV28 and TRBJ2-7, with D possibly matching TRBD1 (6 bases). Germline-derived CDR1 and CDR2 are MDHEN and SYDVKM. The CDR3 runs to 15 residues. Trimming left V 3 bases short and J 4 bases short, with 16 bases between. CDR3: CASSFLGARRYEQYF. The CDR3 coding sequence is TGTGCCAGCAGTTTCTTGGGGGCGCGGAGGTACGAGCAGTACTTC.

The V call is TRBV10-2, the J call TRBJ1-1; 11 positions agree with TRBD1. The CDR3 is 16 amino acids. Trimming at V came to 6 bases and at J to 1 base, leaving 7 bases not matched to a gene. Germline V lookup: CDR1 WSHSY, CDR2 SAAADI. CDR3 nucleotide sequence: TGCGCCAGCAGGGATCTCGGGACAGGGGGGAACACTGAAGCTTTCTTT. This sequence encodes CASRDLGTGGNTEAFF.

This clonotype was found many times. The rearrangement joins TRBV5-1 to TRBJ1-6, with TRBD1 as a possible D gene (5 bases). Germline V gene sequence: CDR1 SGHRS, CDR2 YFSETQ. The CDR3 totals 16 residues. V was pared by 4 bases and J by 2 bases, with 13 bases between. The CDR3 bases are TGCGCCAGCAGCCCTAGGGGACGGACCTATAATTCACCCCTCCACTTT. This codes for CASSPRGRTYNSPLHF.

The rearrangement uses TRBV9 and TRBJ2-7, with no clear D. The CDR3 runs 14 residues. The ends were cut back, 0 bases at V and 2 bases at J, with 9 bases in the middle. Germline V CDR1 and CDR2: SGDLS, YYNGEE. CDR3 amino acids: CASSVEVGPYEQYF. CDR3 coding DNA: TGTGCCAGCAGCGTAGAAGTAGGACCCTACGAGCAGTACTTC.